A selection of T cell receptor beta chains follows, all from one sample in a study of blood T cell repertoires in COVID-19. Assay: immunoSEQ multiplex PCR; the TCRdb copy retains only in-frame clones and omits some. The table has more than 250,000 clones, roughly 84% seen once. Sequenced sample: peripheral blood. These receptors all come from a man aged 50 to 59 with active or convalescent COVID-19. Each CDR3 is given with its conserved first and last residue. A D gene is named only where the DNA matches it firmly. The size entry is marked missing in some rows and otherwise reads once, few, many or a size class.

clone_size	v_call	j_call	d_call	cdr3_aa	cdr3_nt
NA	TRBV7-9	TRBJ1-5	TRBD1	CASSSTQGGDQPQHF	TGTGCCAGCAGCTCAACACAGGGGGGGGATCAGCCCCAGCATTTT
NA	TRBV10-3	TRBJ1-1	NA	CAISESWTRGLEAFF	TGTGCCATCAGTGAGTCTTGGACAAGGGGATTAGAAGCTTTCTTT
NA	TRBV12-2	TRBJ1-3	NA	CASRSDPGHPPSSGNTIYF	TGTGCAAGTCGCTCCGATCCGGGACATCCTCCGAGCTCTGGAAACACCATATATTTT
NA	TRBV19	TRBJ2-1	TRBD1	CASSDPSGWGQGAVGEQFF	TGTGCCAGTAGTGATCCGTCAGGGTGGGGACAGGGGGCCGTAGGTGAGCAGTTCTTC
NA	TRBV9	TRBJ2-1	NA	CASSVNSHGGPLNEQFF	TGTGCCAGCAGCGTAAACAGTCACGGGGGGCCACTCAATGAGCAGTTCTTC
NA	TRBV6-1	TRBJ1-2	NA	CASSERGLMRPGYGYTF	TGTGCCAGCAGTGAACGGGGTTTAATGCGGCCAGGCTATGGCTACACCTTC
NA	TRBV4-2	TRBJ2-7	TRBD2	CASSPSTSGVSYEQYF	TGTGCCAGCAGCCCCTCGACTAGCGGGGTCTCCTACGAGCAGTACTTC
NA	TRBV11-2	TRBJ2-3	TRBD2	CASSRGSGSATDTQYF	TGTGCCAGCAGCCGGGGGAGCGGGAGTGCCACAGATACGCAGTATTTT
once	TRBV11-2	TRBJ2-7	NA	CASSGRGDEQYF	TGTGCCAGCAGCGGCAGGGGGGACGAGCAGTACTTC
NA	TRBV14	TRBJ2-7	TRBD2	CASSQTSGRFPPYEQYF	TGTGCCAGCAGCCAAACTAGCGGGAGGTTCCCTCCCTACGAGCAGTACTTC
NA	TRBV5-1	TRBJ1-3	NA	CASSLGANSGNTIYF	TGCGCCAGCAGCTTGGGTGCGAACTCTGGAAACACCATATATTTT
NA	TRBV5-4	TRBJ1-6	TRBD1	CASSLDRDNSPLHF	TGTGCCAGCAGCTTAGACAGGGACAATTCACCCCTCCACTTT
NA	TRBV6-5	TRBJ1-4	NA	CASNNPNEKLFF	TGTGCCAGCAACAACCCGAATGAAAAACTGTTTTTT
NA	TRBV5-1	TRBJ1-4	NA	CASSLNIGEKLFF	TGCGCCAGCAGCTTAAATATCGGTGAAAAACTGTTTTTT
NA	TRBV28	TRBJ2-5	NA	CASSNPPGRETQYF	TGTGCCAGCAGTAACCCCCCAGGGAGGGAGACCCAGTACTTC
NA	TRBV10-3	TRBJ2-1	TRBD2	CAIRAGGENNEQFF	TGTGCCATCAGAGCGGGAGGGGAGAACAATGAGCAGTTCTTC
NA	TRBV4-1	TRBJ2-7	TRBD1	CASSLTGTGDEQYF	TGCGCCAGCAGCCTTACCGGGACAGGCGACGAGCAGTACTTC
NA	TRBV29-1	TRBJ1-1	NA	CSGRDTVNTEAFF	TGCAGCGGCCGGGACACCGTGAACACTGAAGCTTTCTTT
NA	TRBV2	TRBJ2-7	NA	CASRRRSLEQYF	TGTGCCAGCAGGAGGCGGAGTCTCGAGCAGTACTTC
NA	TRBV7-9	TRBJ1-1	NA	CASSPASGLLSTEAFF	TGTGCCAGCAGCCCGGCCAGCGGACTCTTATCCACTGAAGCTTTCTTT
NA	TRBV7-2	TRBJ2-7	NA	CASSLTGSSYEQYF	TGTGCCAGCAGCTTAACAGGGTCCTCCTACGAGCAGTACTTC
NA	TRBV27	TRBJ1-2	TRBD1	CASSSSTGGSYGYTF	TGTGCCAGCAGTTCGAGCACAGGGGGCTCCTATGGCTACACCTTC
NA	TRBV5-4	TRBJ2-3	NA	CASSPPGDTQYF	TGTGCCAGCAGCCCCCCCGGAGATACGCAGTATTTT
NA	TRBV6-1	TRBJ1-6	TRBD1	CASSKAIGTGGSYNSPLHF	TGTGCCAGCAGTAAAGCGATAGGGACAGGGGGCTCCTATAATTCACCCCTCCACTTT
NA	TRBV4-3	TRBJ2-5	NA	CASSQGRQTYQETQYF	TGCGCCAGCAGCCAAGGCAGACAAACCTACCAAGAGACCCAGTACTTC
NA	TRBV19	TRBJ1-3	TRBD1	CASRGTGSSGNTIYF	TGTGCCTCAAGAGGGACAGGGTCCTCTGGAAACACCATATATTTT
NA	TRBV29-1	TRBJ2-2	NA	CSANRAAVGELFF	TGCAGCGCTAACAGGGCCGCGGTTGGGGAGCTGTTTTTT
NA	TRBV19	TRBJ2-5	TRBD2	CASSIGLAGGSIHQETQYF	TGTGCCAGTAGTATAGGGCTAGCGGGAGGCAGCATCCACCAAGAGACCCAGTACTTC
NA	TRBV2	TRBJ2-7	TRBD1	CASSAPGGEQYF	TGTGCCAGCAGTGCTCCAGGGGGCGAGCAGTACTTC
NA	TRBV28	TRBJ2-4	NA	CASSGAYVVAKNIQYF	TGTGCCAGCAGTGGGGCCTACGTTGTAGCCAAAAACATTCAGTACTTC
NA	TRBV2	TRBJ2-6	NA	CASSDIGPGDSGANVLTF	TGTGCCAGCAGTGATATCGGACCGGGAGACTCTGGGGCCAACGTCCTGACTTTC
NA	TRBV6-5	TRBJ1-5	TRBD1	CASRHRGFYQPQHF	TGTGCCAGCAGGCACAGGGGGTTCTATCAGCCCCAGCATTTT
NA	TRBV27	TRBJ2-1	NA	CASTPVRRHFNEQFF	TGTGCCAGCACCCCAGTCCGCCGACATTTCAATGAGCAGTTCTTC
NA	TRBV5-1	TRBJ1-6	TRBD1	CASSFTGTGDSPLHF	TGCGCCAGCAGCTTCACCGGGACAGGGGATTCACCCCTCCACTTT
NA	TRBV19	TRBJ2-1	TRBD1	CASSRDRGSSYNEQFF	TGTGCCAGTAGTAGGGACAGGGGAAGCTCCTACAATGAGCAGTTCTTC